This T cell receptor beta chain was observed in a study of T cell responses to AZD1222 COVID-19 vaccine. As concerns this clone: Its antigen is currently unknown.

V was clipped by 0 bases and J by 0 bases, with 14 bases between them. The CDR3 loop spans 17 amino acids. Germline V gene lookup returns CDR1 SGHAT and CDR2 FQNNGV. Study outcomes and limitations: The number of AZD1222 recipients seropositive at baseline was only five to seven. Reportedly, close to half of spike-specific TCRs are directed against unmutated variant regions.

Clones were read by immunoSEQ multiplex PCR, and TCRdb kept only the in-frame ones, dropping some. The sample holds 90,000 to 120,000 clones, 70% to 90% seen once. This chain connects TRBV11-2 to TRBJ1-1; no clear D. This clonotype was sampled from an adult in good health. Source: peripheral blood, taken on day 0 of AZD1222 vaccination. This CDR3 reads CASSLDRSAAVNTEAFF. The CDR3 nucleotides read TGTGCCAGCAGCTTAGATCGGTCCGCTGCGGTGAACACTGAAGCTTTCTTT.